The present T cell receptor (beta chain) was sequenced within a study of identical twins. Study-level points and caveats: The study found weaker excess twin sharing in beta out-of-frame sequences. Twin-shared out-of-frame alpha sequences showed excess low generation probability. Beta clonotypes that were abundant in cord blood contained fewer insertions, a pattern absent from memory repertoires. Findings came from cross-sectional statistics, without long-term follow-up of donors.

Each CDR3 protein gets one entry after TCRdb re-called the 5' RACE reads with MiXCR. The table shows roughly 230,000 distinct CDR3 sequences, with 6.5% to 9.5% occurring only once. The trim removed 4 bases at V and 15 bases at J, leaving 21 bases unmatched. This CDR3 contains 16 residues. Germline loops: CDR1 LNHNV, CDR2 YYDKDF (reference sequence). Points on this clonotype: Its antigen is undetermined.

This sample was also put to use in a study of yellow fever vaccine responses in identical twins.

This TCR was sampled from a woman younger than 30 in good health. This chain uses TRBV15 with TRBJ2-1, with 7 bases identical to TRBD2. The sample taken for sequencing was CD8+ T cells sorted from blood. CDR3 coding DNA: TGTGCCACCAGCACCTCCGGGGAGCCTCCCGGGACGGGGGGGTTCTTC. It encodes CATSTSGEPPGTGGFF.